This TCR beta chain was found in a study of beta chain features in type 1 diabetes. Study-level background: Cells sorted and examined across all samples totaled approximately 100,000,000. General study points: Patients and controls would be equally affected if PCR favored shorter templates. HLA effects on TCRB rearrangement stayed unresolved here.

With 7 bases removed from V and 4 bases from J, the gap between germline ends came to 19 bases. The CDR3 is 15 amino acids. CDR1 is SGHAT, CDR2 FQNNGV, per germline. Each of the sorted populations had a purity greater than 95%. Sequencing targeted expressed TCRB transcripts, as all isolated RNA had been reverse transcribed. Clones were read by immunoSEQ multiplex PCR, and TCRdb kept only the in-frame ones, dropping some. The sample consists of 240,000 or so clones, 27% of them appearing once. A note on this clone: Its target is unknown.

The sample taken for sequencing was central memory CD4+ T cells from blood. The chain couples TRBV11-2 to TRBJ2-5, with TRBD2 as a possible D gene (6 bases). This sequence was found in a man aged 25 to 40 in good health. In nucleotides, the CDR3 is TGTGCCAGCACCAACGCTGGGGGAGGTGGAGAGACCCAGTACTTC. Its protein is CASTNAGGGGETQYF.